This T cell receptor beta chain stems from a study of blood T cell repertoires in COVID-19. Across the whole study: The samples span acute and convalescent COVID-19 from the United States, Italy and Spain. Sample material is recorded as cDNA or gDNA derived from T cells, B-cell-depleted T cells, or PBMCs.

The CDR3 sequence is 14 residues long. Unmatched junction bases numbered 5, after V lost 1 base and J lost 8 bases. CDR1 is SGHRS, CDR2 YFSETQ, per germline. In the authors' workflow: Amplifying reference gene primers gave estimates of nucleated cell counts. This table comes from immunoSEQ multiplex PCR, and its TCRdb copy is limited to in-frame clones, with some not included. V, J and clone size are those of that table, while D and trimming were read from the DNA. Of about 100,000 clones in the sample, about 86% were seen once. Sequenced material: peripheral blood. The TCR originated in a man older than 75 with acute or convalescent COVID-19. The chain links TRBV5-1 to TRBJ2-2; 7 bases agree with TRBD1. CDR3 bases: TGCGCCAGCAGCTTGCGACAGGGCGAAGGGGAGCTGTTTTTT. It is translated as CASSLRQGEGELFF. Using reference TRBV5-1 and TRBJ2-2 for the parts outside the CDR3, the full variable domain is KAGVTQTPRYLIKTRGQQVTLSCSPISGHRSVSWYQQTPGQGLQFLFEYFSETQRNKGNFPGRFSGRQFSNSRSEMNVSTLELGDSALYLCASSLRQGEGELFFGEGSRLTVL.